The clone carrying this TCR beta chain was seen only a few times. This entry is derived from a study of blood T cell repertoires in COVID-19. Study as a whole: Italy, Spain and the United States were the sources of the convalescent and acute COVID-19 samples. Sources were T cells, B-cell-depleted T cells, or PBMCs; the material itself was cDNA or gDNA.

Clones were sequenced by immunoSEQ multiplex PCR, and TCRdb holds only the in-frame ones, with some missing. The sample consists of 110,000 or so clones, over 75% of them appearing once. This TCR was recovered from a human donor in a cohort sampled during active COVID-19. Specimen: peripheral blood.

CDR3 protein: CASSFGESEQYF. The CDR3 DNA is TGTGCCAGCAGCTTCGGGGAGAGCGAGCAGTACTTC. This chain uses TRBV7-9 with TRBJ2-7, with a tentative D call TRBD2 (5 bases). The CDR3 runs 12 residues. The germline CDR1 and CDR2 sequences are SEHNR and FQNEAQ (reference sequence). The germline V and J ends were trimmed by 3 bases and 6 bases, with 9 bases remaining between them.